These T cell receptor beta chains were read from a single sample in a study of T cells of healthy individuals. TCRdb analysed the 5' RACE reads with MiXCR anew, one entry per CDR3 protein. The repertoire consists of nearly 100,000 distinct CDR3 sequences, with 17% occurring once and the leading ten covering about 6%. Source of these receptors: a human donor in good health. Both conserved end residues are part of each CDR3. Each record gives: clone size, V gene, J gene, D gene, CDR3 protein, CDR3 DNA. D genes are given only for firm matches. Size values are once, few and many counts, or a class for expanded clones, and some rows have none.

few	TRBV5-1	TRBJ2-3	.	CASSLGHSEADTQYF	TGCGCCAGCAGCTTGGGCCATTCAGAGGCAGATACGCAGTATTTT
few	TRBV7-3	TRBJ2-1	.	CASSQTGAGANEQFF	TGTGCCAGCAGCCAGACGGGGGCAGGGGCCAATGAGCAGTTCTTC
many	TRBV20-1	TRBJ1-4	.	CSARDRQATNEKLFF	TGCAGTGCTAGAGATCGACAGGCAACTAATGAAAAACTGTTTTTT
.	TRBV4-2	TRBJ2-7	TRBD2	CASSQDLASGRYEQYF	TGTGCCAGCAGCCAAGATCTCGCTAGCGGGAGATACGAGCAGTACTTC
.	TRBV5-1	TRBJ1-5	.	CASSLGLGPNQPQHF	TGCGCCAGCAGCTTGGGTTTGGGGCCAAATCAGCCCCAGCATTTT
few	TRBV20-1	TRBJ1-3	TRBD1	CSARNPTGAGNTIYF	TGCAGTGCTAGAAATCCCACAGGGGCTGGAAACACCATATATTTT
.	TRBV9	TRBJ1-1	.	CASSARVQGEAFF	TGTGCCAGCAGCGCCAGGGTTCAGGGTGAAGCTTTCTTT
few	TRBV20-1	TRBJ2-1	TRBD2	CSATGTSDYNEQFF	TGCAGTGCAACCGGGACTAGCGATTACAATGAGCAGTTCTTC
.	TRBV28	TRBJ2-5	.	CASSFSRETQYF	TGTGCCAGCAGTTTCTCCCGGGAGACCCAGTACTTC
.	TRBV9	TRBJ2-5	TRBD2	CASSVTGSGGETQYF	TGTGCCAGCAGCGTAACAGGCAGCGGGGGGGAGACCCAGTACTTC
.	TRBV6-2/TRBV6-3	TRBJ2-1	.	CASSYQGYNEQFF	TGTGCCAGCAGTTACCAGGGGTACAATGAGCAGTTCTTC
.	TRBV4-2	TRBJ2-4	TRBD2	CASSQDTAGGPNIQYF	TGTGCCAGCAGCCAAGATACAGCGGGGGGGCCCAACATTCAGTACTTC
.	TRBV5-6	TRBJ2-7	.	CASSEGTGEGSGLAIYEQYF	TGTGCCAGCAGCGAGGGGACAGGGGAGGGTAGTGGACTAGCGATCTACGAGCAGTACTTC
few	TRBV27	TRBJ1-5	.	CASSRGDSNQPQHF	TGTGCCAGCAGTAGGGGTGATAGCAATCAGCCCCAGCATTTT
once	TRBV4-3	TRBJ2-3	TRBD2	CASSQEMAAGGDTQYF	TGCGCCAGCAGCCAAGAAATGGCAGCGGGAGGAGATACGCAGTATTTT
.	TRBV6-5	TRBJ2-5	TRBD2	CASSYSPSGGETQYF	TGTGCCAGCAGTTACTCGCCTAGCGGAGGAGAGACCCAGTACTTC
.	TRBV9	TRBJ2-1	TRBD2	CASSVGGGDLSYNEQFF	TGTGCCAGCAGCGTAGGGGGGGGTGACTTATCCTACAATGAGCAGTTCTTC
.	TRBV19	TRBJ2-2	TRBD1	CASRLQGARTGELFF	TGTGCCAGTAGACTACAGGGGGCCAGGACCGGGGAGCTGTTTTTT
many	TRBV10-3	TRBJ2-1	TRBD1	CAISDGQVDEFF	TGTGCCATCAGTGATGGACAGGTCGATGAGTTCTTC
.	TRBV7-9	TRBJ1-1	.	CASSGLMNTEAFF	TGTGCCAGCAGCGGGCTCATGAACACTGAAGCTTTCTTT
.	TRBV18	TRBJ2-7	.	CASSPPTNAYEQYF	TGTGCCAGCTCACCACCGACCAACGCGTACGAGCAGTACTTC
few	TRBV4-3	TRBJ2-7	.	CASSQDAGRAYEQYF	TGCGCCAGCAGCCAAGATGCAGGCCGGGCCTACGAGCAGTACTTC
few	TRBV7-2	TRBJ1-1	.	CASSLARAVNTEAFF	TGTGCCAGCAGCTTAGCGCGGGCAGTGAACACTGAAGCTTTCTTT
few	TRBV20-1	TRBJ2-5	.	CSAPGHAQETQYF	TGCAGTGCTCCGGGACACGCTCAAGAGACCCAGTACTTC
.	TRBV19	TRBJ2-6	.	CASGVSGANVLTF	TGTGCCAGTGGGGTCTCTGGGGCCAACGTCCTGACTTTC
.	TRBV3-1	TRBJ1-5	.	CASSQDSDQPQHF	TGTGCCAGCAGCCAAGACAGCGATCAGCCCCAGCATTTT
few	TRBV11-2	TRBJ2-3	.	CASSLGQRGGTSDTQYF	TGTGCCAGCAGCTTAGGGCAAAGAGGGGGTACCTCAGATACGCAGTATTTT
many	TRBV4-1	TRBJ1-5	.	CASSQDHSNQPQHF	TGCGCCAGCAGCCAAGATCACAGCAATCAGCCCCAGCATTTT
.	TRBV6-2/TRBV6-3	TRBJ1-5	.	CASSHDAGGHQPQHF	TGTGCCAGCAGTCACGACGCGGGGGGCCATCAGCCCCAGCATTTT
.	TRBV4-1	TRBJ1-1	.	CASSRDSQGTEAFF	TGCGCCAGCAGCCGGGACTCCCAGGGCACTGAAGCTTTCTTT
many	TRBV27	TRBJ1-4	TRBD1	CASSLFGQGMSSEKLFF	TGTGCCAGCAGTTTATTTGGACAGGGGATGTCTAGTGAAAAACTGTTTTTT
.	TRBV7-2	TRBJ2-2	.	CASTLPSSDERELFF	TGTGCCAGCACCCTCCCTAGCAGCGACGAAAGGGAGCTGTTTTTT
few	TRBV20-1	TRBJ2-1	.	CSANLGPYNEQFF	TGCAGTGCTAACCTGGGCCCATACAATGAGCAGTTCTTC
many	TRBV5-5	TRBJ2-6	.	CASSLMVSSGANVLTF	TGTGCCAGCAGCTTGATGGTGTCCTCTGGGGCCAACGTCCTGACTTTC
.	TRBV2	TRBJ2-3	TRBD2	CASSQLLADTQYF	TGTGCCAGCAGCCAACTACTAGCGGATACGCAGTATTTT
many	TRBV3-1	TRBJ1-2	.	CASSQDTMTNYGYTF	TGTGCCAGCAGCCAAGACACGATGACGAACTATGGCTACACCTTC
few	TRBV28	TRBJ2-2	.	CASSRGGLTGELFF	TGTGCCAGCAGTAGGGGGGGCCTGACCGGGGAGCTGTTTTTT
.	TRBV7-9	TRBJ2-6	.	CASSLAGRTGANVLTF	TGTGCCAGCAGCTTAGCGGGGAGAACTGGGGCCAACGTCCTGACTTTC
few	TRBV9	TRBJ2-5	.	CASSGTVIASETQYF	TGTGCCAGCAGCGGGACCGTGATCGCAAGCGAGACCCAGTACTTC
.	TRBV12-3/TRBV12-4	TRBJ2-1	TRBD2	CASSFAREGRYNEQFF	TGTGCCAGCAGTTTCGCGCGGGAGGGCCGGTACAATGAGCAGTTCTTC
few	TRBV20-1	TRBJ2-5	.	CSARELKDEIQETQYF	TGCAGTGCTAGAGAATTAAAGGACGAGATTCAAGAGACCCAGTACTTC
many	TRBV5-1	TRBJ1-1	.	CASSLAGPTSEAFF	TGCGCCAGCAGCTTGGCCGGGCCGACCTCTGAAGCTTTCTTT
.	TRBV29-1	TRBJ1-1	.	CSGLRTTEAFF	TGCAGCGGGCTAAGAACCACTGAAGCTTTCTTT
few	TRBV5-1	TRBJ1-4	TRBD1	CASSSGQGSNEKLFF	TGCGCCAGCAGCAGTGGACAGGGATCTAATGAAAAACTGTTTTTT
.	TRBV19	TRBJ2-6	.	CASSIQWGSGANVLTF	TGTGCCAGTAGTATCCAGTGGGGCTCTGGGGCCAACGTCCTGACTTTC
.	TRBV28	TRBJ2-7	.	CASGRGRSYEQYF	TGTGCCAGCGGTCGGGGCAGATCCTACGAGCAGTACTTC
.	TRBV6-6	TRBJ1-4	TRBD1	CASSRTGELEKLFF	TGTGCCAGCAGTCGGACAGGGGAGCTTGAAAAACTGTTTTTT
.	TRBV6-5	TRBJ2-3	.	CASSYSSGGGADTQYF	TGTGCCAGCAGTTACTCATCAGGGGGAGGTGCGGATACGCAGTATTTT
.	TRBV7-9	TRBJ1-3	.	CASSFGSGNTIYF	TGTGCCAGCAGCTTCGGATCTGGAAACACCATATATTTT
.	TRBV28	TRBJ1-5	.	CASGRRGNQPQHF	TGTGCCAGCGGGCGGAGGGGGAATCAGCCCCAGCATTTT
.	TRBV6-2/TRBV6-3	TRBJ2-7	TRBD2	CASSELAESYEQYF	TGTGCCAGCAGCGAACTAGCGGAGTCCTACGAGCAGTACTTC
few	TRBV20-1	TRBJ2-3	TRBD2	CSAVPFVSGSKDTQYF	TGCAGTGCTGTCCCTTTTGTGAGCGGGAGCAAAGATACGCAGTATTTT
once	TRBV7-9	TRBJ2-7	.	CASSSQGVYEQYF	TGTGCCAGCAGCTCCCAGGGAGTCTACGAGCAGTACTTC
many	TRBV4-2	TRBJ1-4	TRBD1	CASSQGQGNEKLFF	TGTGCCAGCAGCCAGGGACAGGGAAATGAAAAACTGTTTTTT
few	TRBV4-1	TRBJ1-6	.	CASSQPRGALHF	TGCGCCAGCAGCCAACCTCGGGGGGCCCTCCACTTT
.	TRBV28	TRBJ2-5	.	CASSAVDSGQGETQYF	TGTGCCAGCAGCGCGGTAGATTCGGGGCAGGGGGAGACCCAGTACTTC
few	TRBV20-1	TRBJ1-6	.	CSAWGNRNSPLHF	TGCAGTGCTTGGGGGAATAGGAATTCACCCCTCCACTTT